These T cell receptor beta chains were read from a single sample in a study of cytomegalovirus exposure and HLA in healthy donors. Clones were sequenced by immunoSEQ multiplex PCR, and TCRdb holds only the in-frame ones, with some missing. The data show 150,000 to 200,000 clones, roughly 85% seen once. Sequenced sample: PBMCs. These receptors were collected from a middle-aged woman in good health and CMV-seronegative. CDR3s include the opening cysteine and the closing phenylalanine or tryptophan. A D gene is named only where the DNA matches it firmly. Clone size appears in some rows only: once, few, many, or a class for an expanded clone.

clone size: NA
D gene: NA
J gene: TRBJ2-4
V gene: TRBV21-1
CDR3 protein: CASSNRTGGDIQYF
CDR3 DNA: TGTGCCAGCAGCAACCGGACAGGTGGGGACATTCAGTACTTC

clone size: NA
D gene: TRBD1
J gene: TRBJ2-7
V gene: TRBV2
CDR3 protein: CARGQGPYEQYF
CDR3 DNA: TGTGCCAGGGGACAGGGTCCCTACGAGCAGTACTTC

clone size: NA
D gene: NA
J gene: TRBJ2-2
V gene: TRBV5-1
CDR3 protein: CALDLDGKAANTGELFF
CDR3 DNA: TGCGCCCTAGACTTAGATGGAAAGGCGGCGAACACCGGGGAGCTGTTTTTT

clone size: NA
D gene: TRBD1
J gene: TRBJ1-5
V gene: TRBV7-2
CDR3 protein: CASSADRVGQPQHF
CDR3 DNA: TGTGCCAGCAGCGCGGACAGGGTCGGTCAGCCCCAGCATTTT

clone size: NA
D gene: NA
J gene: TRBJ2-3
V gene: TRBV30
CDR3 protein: CAWSTLALGTQYF
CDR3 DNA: TGTGCCTGGAGTACTCTAGCATTGGGTACGCAGTATTTT

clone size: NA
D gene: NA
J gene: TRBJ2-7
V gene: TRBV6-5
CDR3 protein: CASSDQGRGYEQYF
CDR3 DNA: TGTGCCAGCAGTGACCAGGGAAGAGGCTACGAGCAGTACTTC

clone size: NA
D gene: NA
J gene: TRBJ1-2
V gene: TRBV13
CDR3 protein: CASSLGGLSYGYTF
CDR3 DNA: TGTGCCAGCAGCTTAGGGGGGCTGAGCTATGGCTACACCTTC

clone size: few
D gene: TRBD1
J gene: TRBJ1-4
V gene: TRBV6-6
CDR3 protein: CASSTRPGQGNEKLFF
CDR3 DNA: TGTGCCAGCAGTACCAGACCGGGACAGGGGAATGAAAAACTGTTTTTT

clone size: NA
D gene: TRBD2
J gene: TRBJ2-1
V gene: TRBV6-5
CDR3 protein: CASSYFGASGNEQFF
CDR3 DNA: TGTGCCAGCAGTTATTTCGGAGCTAGCGGAAATGAGCAGTTCTTC

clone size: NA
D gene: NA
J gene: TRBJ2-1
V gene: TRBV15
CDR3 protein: CATSRGREVMQFF
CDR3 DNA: TGTGCCACCAGCAGAGGCCGCGAGGTGATGCAGTTCTTC

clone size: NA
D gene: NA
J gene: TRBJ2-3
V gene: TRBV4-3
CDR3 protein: CASSQDPTGYTDTQYF
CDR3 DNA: TGCGCCAGCAGCCAAGACCCTACGGGATACACAGATACGCAGTATTTT

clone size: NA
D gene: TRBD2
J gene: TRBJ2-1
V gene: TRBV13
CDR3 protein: CASSLGGTSAHNEQFF
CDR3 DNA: TGTGCCAGCAGCTTAGGAGGTACTAGCGCCCACAATGAGCAGTTCTTC

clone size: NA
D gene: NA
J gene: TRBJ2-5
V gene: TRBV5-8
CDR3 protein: CASTPTGEFLETQYF
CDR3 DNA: TGTGCCAGCACGCCTACGGGGGAGTTTTTGGAGACCCAGTACTTC

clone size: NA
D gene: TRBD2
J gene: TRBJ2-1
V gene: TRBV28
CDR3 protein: CASSLGLAGGDNEQFF
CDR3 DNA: TGTGCCAGCAGTTTAGGTCTAGCGGGAGGTGACAATGAGCAGTTCTTC

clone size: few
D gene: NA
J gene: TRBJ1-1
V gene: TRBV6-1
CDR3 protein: CASSERVTEAFF
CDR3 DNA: TGTGCCAGCAGTGAACGGGTCACTGAAGCTTTCTTT

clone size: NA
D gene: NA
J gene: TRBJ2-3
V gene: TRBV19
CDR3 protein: CASSLGGTSTDTQYF
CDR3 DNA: TGTGCCAGTAGTCTTGGGGGGACTTCCACAGATACGCAGTATTTT

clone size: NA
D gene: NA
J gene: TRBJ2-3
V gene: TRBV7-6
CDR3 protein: CASSLGGLGYRTDTQYF
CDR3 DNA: TGTGCCAGCAGCTTAGGTGGCCTTGGTTATCGCACAGATACGCAGTATTTT

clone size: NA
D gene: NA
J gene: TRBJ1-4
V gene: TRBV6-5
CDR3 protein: CASSRGINEKLFF
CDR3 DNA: TGTGCCAGCAGTAGAGGGATTAATGAAAAACTGTTTTTT

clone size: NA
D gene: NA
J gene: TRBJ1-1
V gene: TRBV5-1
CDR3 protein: CASSKAGNFEGAFF
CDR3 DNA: TGCGCCAGCTCAAAGGCAGGGAACTTCGAAGGAGCTTTCTTT

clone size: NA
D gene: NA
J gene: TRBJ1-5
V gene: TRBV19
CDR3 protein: CASIPQVDSNQPQHF
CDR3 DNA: TGTGCCAGTATCCCCCAGGTAGATAGCAATCAGCCCCAGCATTTT

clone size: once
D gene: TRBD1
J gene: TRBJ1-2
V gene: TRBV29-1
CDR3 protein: CSVERQGAGGYTF
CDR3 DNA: TGCAGCGTTGAACGACAGGGGGCGGGTGGCTACACCTTC

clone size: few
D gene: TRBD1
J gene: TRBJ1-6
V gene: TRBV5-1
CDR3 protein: CASSLEGRGTYNSPLHF
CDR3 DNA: TGCGCCAGCAGCTTGGAGGGCAGGGGGACCTATAATTCACCCCTCCACTTT

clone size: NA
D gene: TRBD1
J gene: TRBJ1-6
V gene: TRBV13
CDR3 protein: CASSLGSQGAMPSTPPLHF
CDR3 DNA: TGTGCCAGCAGCTTAGGTTCGCAGGGGGCGATGCCCTCTACCCCACCCCTCCACTTT

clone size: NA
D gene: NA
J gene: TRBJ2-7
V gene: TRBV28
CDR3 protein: CASSTGGPGGIHEQYF
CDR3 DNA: TGTGCCAGCAGTACCGGGGGGCCGGGAGGAATCCACGAGCAGTACTTC

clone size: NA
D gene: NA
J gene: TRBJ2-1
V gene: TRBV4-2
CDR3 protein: CASSQQGPSYNEQFF
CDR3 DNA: TGTGCCAGCAGCCAGCAGGGGCCCTCCTACAATGAGCAGTTCTTC

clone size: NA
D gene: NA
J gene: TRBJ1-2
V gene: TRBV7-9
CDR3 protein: CASSLDRGYTF
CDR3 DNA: TGTGCCAGCAGCTTAGATAGAGGCTATACCTTC

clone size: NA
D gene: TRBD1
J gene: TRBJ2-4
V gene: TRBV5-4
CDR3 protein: CASSSHPGTVKNIQYF
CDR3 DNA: TGTGCCAGCAGTTCCCACCCCGGGACAGTAAAAAACATTCAGTACTTC

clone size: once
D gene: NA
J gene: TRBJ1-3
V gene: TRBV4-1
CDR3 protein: CASSQEGGPSGNTIYF
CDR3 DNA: TGCGCCAGCAGCCAAGAGGGGGGACCCTCTGGAAACACCATATATTTT

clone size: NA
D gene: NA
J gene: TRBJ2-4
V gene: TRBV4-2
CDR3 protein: CASSQDSKNIQYF
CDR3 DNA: TGTGCCAGCAGCCAAGACAGCAAAAACATTCAGTACTTC

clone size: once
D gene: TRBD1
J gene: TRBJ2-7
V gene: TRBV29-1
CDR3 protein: CSVHRGGYEQYF
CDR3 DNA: TGCAGCGTCCACAGGGGTGGGTACGAGCAGTACTTC

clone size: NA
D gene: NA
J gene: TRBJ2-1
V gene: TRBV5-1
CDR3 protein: CASSLGRVQGEQFF
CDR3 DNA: TGCGCCAGCAGCTTGGGCAGGGTTCAGGGTGAGCAGTTCTTC

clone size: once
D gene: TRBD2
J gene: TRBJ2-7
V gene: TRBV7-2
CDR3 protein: CASSSPSGRAFDEQYF
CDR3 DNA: TGTGCCAGCAGCTCCCCTAGCGGGAGGGCTTTTGACGAGCAGTACTTC

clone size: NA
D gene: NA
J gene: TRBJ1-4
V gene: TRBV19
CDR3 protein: CASSINRVGEKLFF
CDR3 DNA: TGTGCCAGTAGTATCAACAGGGTCGGCGAAAAACTGTTTTTT

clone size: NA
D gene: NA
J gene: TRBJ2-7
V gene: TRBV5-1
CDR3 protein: CASSLGGTPSYEQYF
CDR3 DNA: TGCGCCAGCAGCTTGGGCGGGACCCCCTCCTACGAGCAGTACTTC

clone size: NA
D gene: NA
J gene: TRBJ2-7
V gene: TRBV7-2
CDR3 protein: CASNRGGSSYEQYF
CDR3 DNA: TGTGCCAGCAACCGTGGGGGCAGCTCCTACGAGCAGTACTTC